This paragraph reports one T cell receptor (beta chain). Its antigen is unknown. Base qualities are missing; no much larger clone stands one base away. This entry is derived from a study of shared clonotypes between healthy human individuals (TCRdb year 2020). Some background on the complete study: The cohort comprised a couple of women and a few men aged 18 to 49 years. Libraries were prepared and TCR repertoires were sequenced by different laboratories using diverse techniques, in order to increase sequencing depth and limit assay-specific biases. For each donor, CD4 naive and CD4 memory were each run on three plates, CD8 naive on two plates, and CD8 memory on one plate. The study deeply sequenced blood TCR repertoires of five healthy adults to estimate repertoire size and the extent of clonotype sharing between individuals. Each donor's leukapheresis produced roughly between roughly 0.9 and 8.9 billion PBMCs. Summary of the overall study and its limitations: Because the study included a small number of donors, the genetic and exposure-history diversity represented was limited. Across a few donors, approximately 4.6% of naive CD4, more than 3% of naive CD8, roughly 2.3% of memory CD4, and under 0.45% of memory CD8 clonotypes were shared. Even with the large sequencing depth, rarefaction of the sorted-subset datasets indicated that sequencing was incomplete. Sampling was restricted to blood, and TCR repertoires in tissues likely differ from the TCR repertoires found in blood. Estimated clonotype richness was generally larger for naive than for memory subsets. Compared with non-shared clonotypes, the clonotypes found in all four sorted-subset donors had higher generation probabilities. Pairwise subsampling indicated that sequencing depth was expected to affect the degree of clonotype sharing among donors.

CDR1 and CDR2 are drawn from the germline V gene: SGHRS, YFSETQ. The CDR3 spans 15 residues, from the cysteine through the phenylalanine. Only the CDR3 portion is preserved as DNA: 45 bases, with reading frame beginning at the first base. The V end loses 3 bases and the J end loses 8 bases, and a stretch of 20 bases separates them. Using the deep immunoSEQ assay, multiplex PCR amplified TCR CDR3 regions from genomic DNA. For each cell subset, the extracted genomic DNA was distributed evenly across all wells of several immunoSEQ 96-well plates, and each plate served as one replicate. Each replicate PCR for sorted subsets received roughly 200 ng genomic DNA, equal to 28,000 or so T cell genomes. The purified libraries were quantified using a Qubit 3.0 fluorometer, sized with a Bioanalyzer 2100, and then quantified again using the KAPA Library Quantification kit. Each immunoSEQ 96-well plate was sequenced on its own single-read 150-cycle Illumina NextSeq 550 flow cell. In the authors' own workflow: Because the immunoSEQ output included only junctional sequences and no quality scores, the filtering could not be the same as the filtering used for full-length reads. To assign V/J genes and CDR3, sequences were annotated using PyIR, a Python wrapper for IgBLAST v1.9, with IMGT germline references. Any read was removed if the V/J assignment was weak (E-value above 1e-6), the CDR3 was missing, or the read contained stop codons, out-of-frame junctions, or ambiguous translated residues. V3J clonotypes were defined by identical inferred V gene, J gene, and CDR3 amino acid sequence. The percentage overlap between two repertoires was calculated by dividing the number of shared unique clonotypes by the size of the smaller repertoire. Richness of each repertoire was evaluated using RTK rarefaction, the Chao1 estimator, and Recon v2.1 estimates of unobserved clonotypes. Generation probabilities were computed with OLGA for all TCRbeta clonotypes obtained by the gDNA method from several donors. In its TCRdb copy, this immuneACCESS table keeps in-frame sequences only and misses some clones. Where compared with another copy, unresolved V genes explain less than half of these, and the others have no known cause. Clone size and the V and J calls come from that table; the DNA yielded D and trimming. Counted in this sample were around 320,000 clones; around nine tenths of them appeared once. 15% to 20% of the sample rests with the top ten.

The donors were healthy, HIV-negative adults with no recently reported acute infections or vaccinations. All donors were Caucasian adults living in Nashville, Tennessee, USA. The CD8 memory samples were a combination of magnetically selected CD45RO+ cells and CCR7-negative CD45RA+ effector memory (TemRA) cells. Blood was collected by leukapheresis, and PBMCs were isolated by Ficoll-Histopaque density gradient centrifugation and then cryopreserved in liquid nitrogen vapor phase. Analytical flow cytometry was used to check the purity and quantity of each magnetically sorted T cell population. Genomic DNA was isolated from each sorted fraction and quantified by UV absorbance on a Nanodrop 2000c.

Sequencing input: memory CD8+ T cells sorted from blood. The sample's cell subset or site, from its label and the paper: CD45RO+ cells pooled with CCR7-negative TemRA cells. This clonotype originated in a man between 18 and 29 years old in good health. The chain was built from TRBV5-1 and TRBJ1-2; tentative D gene TRBD1, with 5 bases matching. The CDR3 region has the sequence CASSWRDGPWGGYTF. The DNA sequence is as follows: TGCGCCAGCAGCTGGAGGGACGGCCCATGGGGAGGCTACACCTTC.